This T cell receptor (beta chain) derives from a study of tumor-infiltrating lymphocytes in primary liver carcinoma. Study summary: Patients of both sexes were 30 to 69 years old.

Co-extraction yielded RNA and DNA from about 20-30 mg of unsorted bulk tissue. Reverse transcription of around 500 ng total RNA with a constant-region primer produced TCR beta cDNA. ARM-PCR, slightly modified, supplied the TCR beta libraries through three nested multiplex PCR rounds. The two initial PCR rounds, around 11 cycles each, used TRBV1-TRBV30 forward and C-beta reverse primers. MiXCR was run by TCRdb on the multiplex PCR reads, yielding one entry per CDR3 protein. The top ten hold roughly 27% of the sample, which has some 87,000 distinct CDR3 sequences, just under 70% seen once. In regard to this clonotype: The junction differs from germline at one of its ends, possibly a read error.

Germline loops: CDR1 SGHAT, CDR2 FQNNGV. CDR3 size: 15 residues. Sequencing used tumor-adjacent normal liver tissue. The receptor was derived from a man aged 35-49 years with primary liver carcinoma and hepatitis B virus infection. V is TRBV11-2 and J is TRBJ2-7; D possibly corresponds to TRBD2 (6 bases). This CDR3 is CTSSLNGTLPYEQYF. The CDR3 bases are TGTACCAGCAGCCTCAACGGGACTCTACCCTACGAGCAGTACTTC. Full variable domain (outside the CDR3, taken from reference TRBV11-2 and TRBJ2-7): EAGVAQSPRYKIIEKRQSVAFWCNPISGHATLYWYQQILGQGPKLLIQFQNNGVVDDSQLPKDRFSAERLKGVDSTLKIQPAKLEDSAVYLCTSSLNGTLPYEQYFGPGTRLTVT.